The rows below give T cell receptor beta chains drawn from one sample of a study of beta chain features in type 1 diabetes. Some clones are missing from TCRdb's copy, which holds only in-frame ones; the method was immunoSEQ multiplex PCR. The sample lists some 150,000 clones; about 10% were seen once. The source material was central memory CD4+ T cells from blood. These receptors were taken from a man between 18 and 35 years old in good health. CDR3s include the opening cysteine and the closing phenylalanine or tryptophan. A D gene is named only where the DNA matches it firmly. Rows may omit the clone size; those that give it use once, few, many or a size class.

TGCAGTGCAAAACAGGGGGTAGGCTACACCTTC | CSAKQGVGYTF | TRBV20-1 | few | TRBD1 | TRBJ1-2
TGTGCCAGCAGCACCCCGGGGGGGGGACGCTACGAGCAGTACTTC | CASSTPGGGRYEQYF | TRBV7-2 | few | TRBD2 | TRBJ2-7
TGTGCCAGCAGCGTCAACAGGGACACAGATACGCAGTATTTT | CASSVNRDTDTQYF | TRBV7-3 | once | - | TRBJ2-3
TGTGCCAGCAGCCCTACAGGACAGGGGGTAGAGACCCAGTACTTC | CASSPTGQGVETQYF | TRBV7-7 | few | TRBD1 | TRBJ2-5
TGTGCCAGCAGCGTAAACTTAGGGGGACCGTACGCCATATATTTT | CASSVNLGGPYAIYF | TRBV9 | few | - | TRBJ1-3
TGTGCCAGCAGCCGCGCCCTTCTAGCGGGGCCCACAGATACGCAGTATTTT | CASSRALLAGPTDTQYF | TRBV4-2 | few | TRBD2 | TRBJ2-3
TGTGCCAGCAGCTTGTTTCGGGCAGGGGCGAATTCACCCCTCCACTTT | CASSLFRAGANSPLHF | TRBV5-6 | - | - | TRBJ1-6
TGTGCCAGCTCCCAACAGGCTACGAACACTGAAGCTTTCTTT | CASSQQATNTEAFF | TRBV18 | - | - | TRBJ1-1
TGTGCCAGCAGCTTAGTAGGGACTAGTGGTTCCTACGAGCAGTACTTC | CASSLVGTSGSYEQYF | TRBV7-2 | - | TRBD2 | TRBJ2-7
TGTGCCAGCAGCCCTAGGGGCAGCCGAAACACCGGGGAGCTGTTTTTT | CASSPRGSRNTGELFF | TRBV9 | few | - | TRBJ2-2
TGCAGCGTTGAAGGCTGCGGGTGGGAGTCACCCCTCCACTTT | CSVEGCGWESPLHF | TRBV29-1 | many | - | TRBJ1-6
TGTGCCAGCAGTTACTCCCCGACAGTGAGGAATTACGAGCAGTACTTC | CASSYSPTVRNYEQYF | TRBV6-6 | - | - | TRBJ2-7
TGCAGCGTTCTTTCCCCCAGGTTATCAGGGGCCGGGGAGCTGTTTTTT | CSVLSPRLSGAGELFF | TRBV29-1 | - | - | TRBJ2-2
TGCGCCAGCAGCCAAGGGCAGACCCAAGAGGCCCTCCACTTT | CASSQGQTQEALHF | TRBV4-3 | many | - | TRBJ1-6
TGTGCCATCAGTGAGGGACTAGCGTCCGGTGGGACCCAGTACTTC | CAISEGLASGGTQYF | TRBV10-3 | few | TRBD2 | TRBJ2-5
TGTGCCAGCAGTGAGAGTCGGAGACCTTCCTACGAGCAGTACTTC | CASSESRRPSYEQYF | TRBV25-1 | many | - | TRBJ2-7
TGTGCCAGCAGTTACTCACGGGGAGACACTGAAGCTTTCTTT | CASSYSRGDTEAFF | TRBV6-5 | - | - | TRBJ1-1
TGTGCCATCAGTGAGATCGGGGAGAGTGAAAAACTGTTTTTT | CAISEIGESEKLFF | TRBV10-3 | - | - | TRBJ1-4
TGTGCCAGCAGCCGAGGGACAGGGGCCGGGGAGCTGTTTTTT | CASSRGTGAGELFF | TRBV14 | - | TRBD1 | TRBJ2-2
TGTGCCAGCCGAGGACAGGCGAACTATGGCTACACCTTC | CASRGQANYGYTF | TRBV25-1 | few | TRBD1 | TRBJ1-2
TGTGCCAGTAGTATTGGAAGGACAGGGCGAAGCAATCAGCCCCAGCATTTT | CASSIGRTGRSNQPQHF | TRBV19 | - | TRBD1 | TRBJ1-5
TGTGCCAGCAGCTTGGCGGGACAGACGCAGCATTCACCCCTCCACTTT | CASSLAGQTQHSPLHF | TRBV11-2 | few | TRBD1 | TRBJ1-6
TGTGCCAGCAGCGGCGGGGGGTTAAACACTGAAGCTTTCTTT | CASSGGGLNTEAFF | TRBV5-6 | - | - | TRBJ1-1
TGTGCCAGCAGCTTAGGTCAGGGGGCCTACGAGCAGTACTTC | CASSLGQGAYEQYF | TRBV7-3 | - | TRBD1 | TRBJ2-7
TGCGCCAGCAGCCAAGCCCGCCGTGCGGGGGCCACCCCCACGGATACGCAGTATTTT | CASSQARRAGATPTDTQYF | TRBV4-3 | few | - | TRBJ2-3
TGTGCCAGCAGCTTAAGTGCTACAAGGGGGGGAGAGACCCAGTACTTC | CASSLSATRGGETQYF | TRBV7-9 | - | - | TRBJ2-5
TGTGCCAGCAGCTTCACAGAATACAATGAGCAGTTCTTC | CASSFTEYNEQFF | TRBV5-4 | few | - | TRBJ2-1
TGTGCCAGCAGCTCTCAGCGGGGGTACTACAATGAGCAGTTCTTC | CASSSQRGYYNEQFF | TRBV7-9 | few | TRBD2 | TRBJ2-1
TGTGCCAGCAGCTTAGAGGCCGGGTGGACAGATACGCAGTATTTT | CASSLEAGWTDTQYF | TRBV7-9 | few | - | TRBJ2-3
TGTGCCAGCACTAGTCGGGAGACCCAGTACTTC | CASTSRETQYF | TRBV27 | - | - | TRBJ2-5
TGTGCCAGCAGTGAAACAGAATCTGAAGCTTTCTTT | CASSETESEAFF | TRBV6-1 | - | - | TRBJ1-1
TGCAGCGTTGACAGGGATAACACCGGGGAGCTGTTTTTT | CSVDRDNTGELFF | TRBV29-1 | - | - | TRBJ2-2
TGTGCCAGCAACCCTACAGGGGAGAGCTCCTACGAGCAGTACTTC | CASNPTGESSYEQYF | TRBV27 | few | TRBD1 | TRBJ2-7
TGTGCCAGCAGCGTATCCGGGGGGGGCCAAGAGACCCAGTACTTC | CASSVSGGGQETQYF | TRBV9 | few | TRBD2 | TRBJ2-5
TGCGCCAGCAGCCAAGTAGGAGGAGGGAGGGATAACTATGGCTACACCTTC | CASSQVGGGRDNYGYTF | TRBV4-3 | - | - | TRBJ1-2
TGTGCCAGCAGCTCGTACAGGGAGAACACTGAAGCTTTCTTT | CASSSYRENTEAFF | TRBV7-2 | - | - | TRBJ1-1
TGTGCCAGCAGCTTACGCGGTGCTAGGAACCAAGAGACCCAGTACTTC | CASSLRGARNQETQYF | TRBV7-2 | - | - | TRBJ2-5
TGTGCCAGCAGCGCCCCCTACTCTGAAAACACCATATATTTT | CASSAPYSENTIYF | TRBV7-9 | few | - | TRBJ1-3
TGTGCCAGCTCACCGATGCGAGACAGGGGTAGGAACAATGAGCAGTTCTTC | CASSPMRDRGRNNEQFF | TRBV18 | few | TRBD1 | TRBJ2-1
TGTGCCAGCAGCTTAGCAGGGGTCGAGCAGTACTTC | CASSLAGVEQYF | TRBV7-6 | - | - | TRBJ2-7
TGCGCCAGCAGCTTGGGGGGCCACAACAAGCCCAGAGAGACCCAGTACTTC | CASSLGGHNKPRETQYF | TRBV5-1 | - | - | TRBJ2-5
TGCGCCAGCGTGAGGATACCTAGCACAGATACGCAGTATTTT | CASVRIPSTDTQYF | TRBV5-1 | few | - | TRBJ2-3
TGTGCCAGCAGCCCGGGACAGCCCTTTGAGCAGTACTTC | CASSPGQPFEQYF | TRBV7-9 | - | TRBD1 | TRBJ2-7
TGTGCCAGCAGCTTGATCCGGGGGGATGAGCAGTTCTTC | CASSLIRGDEQFF | TRBV7-2 | few | TRBD2 | TRBJ2-1